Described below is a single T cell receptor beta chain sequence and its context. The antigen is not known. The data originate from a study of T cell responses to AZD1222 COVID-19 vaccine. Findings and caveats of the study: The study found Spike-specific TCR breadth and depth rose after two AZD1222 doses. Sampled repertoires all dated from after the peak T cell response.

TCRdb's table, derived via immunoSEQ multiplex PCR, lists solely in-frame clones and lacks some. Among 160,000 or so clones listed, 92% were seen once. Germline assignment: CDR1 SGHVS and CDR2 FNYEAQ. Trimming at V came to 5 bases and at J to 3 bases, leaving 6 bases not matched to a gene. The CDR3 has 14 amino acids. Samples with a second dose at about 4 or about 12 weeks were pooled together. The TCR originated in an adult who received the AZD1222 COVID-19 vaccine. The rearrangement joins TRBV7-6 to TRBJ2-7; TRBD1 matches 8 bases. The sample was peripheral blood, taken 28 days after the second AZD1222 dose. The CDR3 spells CASSQGTGDYEQYF. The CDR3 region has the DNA TGTGCCAGCAGCCAAGGGACAGGAGACTACGAGCAGTACTTC. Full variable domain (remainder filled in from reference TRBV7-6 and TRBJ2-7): GAGVSQSPRYKVTKRGQDVALRCDPISGHVSLYWYRQALGQGPEFLTYFNYEAQQDKSGLPNDRFSAERPEGSISTLTIQRTEQRDSAMYRCASSQGTGDYEQYFGPGTRLTVT.